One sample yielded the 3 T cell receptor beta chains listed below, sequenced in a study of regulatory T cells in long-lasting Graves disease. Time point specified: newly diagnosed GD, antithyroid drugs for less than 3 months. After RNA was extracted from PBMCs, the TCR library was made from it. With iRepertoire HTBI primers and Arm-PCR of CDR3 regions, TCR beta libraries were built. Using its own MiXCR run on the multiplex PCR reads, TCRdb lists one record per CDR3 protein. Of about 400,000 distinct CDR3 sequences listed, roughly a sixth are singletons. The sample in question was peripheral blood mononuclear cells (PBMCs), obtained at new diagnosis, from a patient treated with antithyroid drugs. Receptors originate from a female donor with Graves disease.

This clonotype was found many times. Here the CDR3 reads CASGLGGGNTEAFF. CDR3 bases: TGTGCTAGTGGTTTGGGCGGGGGGAACACTGAAGCTTTCTTT. The J gene is TRBJ1-1, the V gene TRBV12-5; D is possibly TRBD1 (5 bases). The CDR3 is made up of 14 amino acids. Trimming took 1 base from V and 1 from J, leaving 7 bases between them. CDR1 and CDR2 from the germline V gene are LGHNT and FRNRAP.

Written as DNA, the CDR3 is TGTGCCAGCAGCGCCATTACAGGGGGCGCGGGCGATGAGCAGTTCTTC. This translates into CASSAITGGAGDEQFF. The rearrangement joins TRBV7-9 to TRBJ2-1, with 9 bases lining up with TRBD1. The V and J ends lost 5 bases and 8 bases, in that order; junction bases with no gene match: 13. The CDR3 loop spans 16 amino acids. In germline, CDR1 is SEHNR, CDR2 FQNEAQ (reference sequence).

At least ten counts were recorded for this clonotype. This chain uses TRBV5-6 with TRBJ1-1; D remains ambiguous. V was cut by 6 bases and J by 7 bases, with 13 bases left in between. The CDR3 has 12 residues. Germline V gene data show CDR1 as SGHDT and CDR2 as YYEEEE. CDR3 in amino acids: CASNRGAVEAFF. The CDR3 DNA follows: TGTGCCAGCAACCGCGGCGCCGTTGAAGCTTTCTTT.